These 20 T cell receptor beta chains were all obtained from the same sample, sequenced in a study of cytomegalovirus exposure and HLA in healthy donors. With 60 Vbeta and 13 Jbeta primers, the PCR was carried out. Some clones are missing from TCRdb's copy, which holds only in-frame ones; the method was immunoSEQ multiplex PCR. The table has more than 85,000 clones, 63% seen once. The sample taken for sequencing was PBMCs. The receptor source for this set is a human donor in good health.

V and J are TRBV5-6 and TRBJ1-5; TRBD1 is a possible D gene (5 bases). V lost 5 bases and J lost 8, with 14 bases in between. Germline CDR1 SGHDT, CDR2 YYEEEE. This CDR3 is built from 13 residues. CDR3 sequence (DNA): TGTGCCAGCAGTTCTCCAGGGAGGGAGCCCCAGCATTTT. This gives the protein CASSSPGREPQHF.

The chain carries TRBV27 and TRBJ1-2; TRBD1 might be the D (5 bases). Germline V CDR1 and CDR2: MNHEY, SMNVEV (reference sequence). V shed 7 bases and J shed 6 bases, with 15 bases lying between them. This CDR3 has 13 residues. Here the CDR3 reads CASKGAKVDGYTF. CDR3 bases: TGTGCCAGCAAAGGGGCGAAGGTAGATGGCTACACCTTC.

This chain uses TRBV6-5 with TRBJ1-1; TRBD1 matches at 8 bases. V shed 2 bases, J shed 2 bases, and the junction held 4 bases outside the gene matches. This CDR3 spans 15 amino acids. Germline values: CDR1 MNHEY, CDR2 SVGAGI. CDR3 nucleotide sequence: TGTGCCAGCAGTTACCCGGGACAGGTAAACACTGAAGCTTTCTTT. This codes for CASSYPGQVNTEAFF.

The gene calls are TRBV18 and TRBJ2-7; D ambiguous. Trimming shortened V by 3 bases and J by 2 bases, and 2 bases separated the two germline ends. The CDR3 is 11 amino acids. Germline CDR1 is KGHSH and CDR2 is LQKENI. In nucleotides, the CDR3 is TGTGCCAGCTCACCTACCTACGAGCAGTACTTC. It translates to CASSPTYEQYF.

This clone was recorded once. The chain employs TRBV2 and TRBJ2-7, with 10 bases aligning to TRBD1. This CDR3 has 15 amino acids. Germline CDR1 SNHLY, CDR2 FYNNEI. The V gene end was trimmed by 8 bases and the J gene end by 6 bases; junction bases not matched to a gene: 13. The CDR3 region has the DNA TGTGCCAGCGGTAGACAGGGGGCGTATCAGGCCGAGCAGTACTTC. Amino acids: CASGRQGAYQAEQYF.

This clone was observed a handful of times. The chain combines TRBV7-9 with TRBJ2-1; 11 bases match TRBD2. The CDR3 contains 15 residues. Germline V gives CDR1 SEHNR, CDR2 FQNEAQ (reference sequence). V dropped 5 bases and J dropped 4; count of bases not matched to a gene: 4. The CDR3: CASSTGTSGYNEQFF. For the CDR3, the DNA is TGTGCCAGCAGCACAGGGACTAGCGGATACAATGAGCAGTTCTTC.

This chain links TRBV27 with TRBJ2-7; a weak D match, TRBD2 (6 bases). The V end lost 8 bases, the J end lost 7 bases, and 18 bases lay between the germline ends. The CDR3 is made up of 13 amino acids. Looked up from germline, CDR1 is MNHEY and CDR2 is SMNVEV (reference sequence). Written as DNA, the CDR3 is TGTGCCAGCCGGGGACTCCAGCTCTGGGAGCAGTACTTC. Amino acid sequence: CASRGLQLWEQYF.

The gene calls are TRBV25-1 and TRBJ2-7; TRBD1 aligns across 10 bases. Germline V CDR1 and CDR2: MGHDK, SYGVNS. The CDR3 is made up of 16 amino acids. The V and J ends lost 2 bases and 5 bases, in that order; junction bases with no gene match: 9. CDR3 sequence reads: CASSELGGTGVHEQYF. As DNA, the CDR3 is TGTGCCAGCAGTGAACTCGGCGGGACAGGGGTTCACGAGCAGTACTTC.

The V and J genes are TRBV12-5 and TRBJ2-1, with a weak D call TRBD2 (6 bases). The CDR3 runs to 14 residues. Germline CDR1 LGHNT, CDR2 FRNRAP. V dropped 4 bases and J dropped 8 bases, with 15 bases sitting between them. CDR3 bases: TGTGCTAGTGGTTCGGGAGCCGTCATCGATGAGCAGTTCTTC. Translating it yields CASGSGAVIDEQFF.

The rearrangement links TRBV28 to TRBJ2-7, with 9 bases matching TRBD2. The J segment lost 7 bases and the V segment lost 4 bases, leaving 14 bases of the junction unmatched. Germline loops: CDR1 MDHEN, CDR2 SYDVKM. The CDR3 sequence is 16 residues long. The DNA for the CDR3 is TGTGCCAGCAGTTCCCCCGGCGGTAGCGGGAGTGGAGAGCAGTACTTC. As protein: CASSSPGGSGSGEQYF.

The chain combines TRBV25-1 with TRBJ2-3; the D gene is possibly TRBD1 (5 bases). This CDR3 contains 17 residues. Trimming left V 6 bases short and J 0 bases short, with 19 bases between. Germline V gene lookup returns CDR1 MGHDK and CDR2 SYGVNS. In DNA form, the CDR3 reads TGTGCCAGCAGCCATCCTACAGGTTATGGGAGCACAGATACGCAGTATTTT. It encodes CASSHPTGYGSTDTQYF.

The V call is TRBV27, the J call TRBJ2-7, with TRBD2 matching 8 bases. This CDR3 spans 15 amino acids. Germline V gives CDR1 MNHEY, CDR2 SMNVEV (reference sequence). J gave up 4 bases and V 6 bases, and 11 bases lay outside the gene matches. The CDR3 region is CASSSPGGEGYEQYF. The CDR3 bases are TGTGCCAGCAGCTCCCCGGGGGGGGAAGGATACGAGCAGTACTTC.

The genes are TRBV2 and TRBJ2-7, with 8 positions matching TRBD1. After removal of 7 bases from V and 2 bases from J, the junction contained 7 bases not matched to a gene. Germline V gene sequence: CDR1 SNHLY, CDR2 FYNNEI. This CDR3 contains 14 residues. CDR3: CASTGDRKPYEQYF. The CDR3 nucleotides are TGTGCCAGCACGGGGGACAGGAAACCCTACGAGCAGTACTTC. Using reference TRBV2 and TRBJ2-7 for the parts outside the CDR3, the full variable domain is EPEVTQTPSHQVTQMGQEVILRCVPISNHLYFYWYRQILGQKVEFLVSFYNNEISEKSEIFDDQFSVERPDGSNFTLKIRSTKLEDSAMYFCASTGDRKPYEQYFGPGTRLTVT.

CDR3 protein: CASSQDLHRASGRTDTQYF. CDR3 in DNA: TGCGCCAGCAGCCAAGATCTTCACCGTGCTAGCGGCCGCACAGATACGCAGTATTTT. The rearrangement links TRBV4-1 to TRBJ2-3; 7 bases agree with TRBD2. The CDR3 runs to 19 residues. The junction had 13 bases not matched to a gene; V was cut back by 0 bases and J by 1 base. The germline V gene has CDR1 MGHRA and CDR2 YSYEKL.

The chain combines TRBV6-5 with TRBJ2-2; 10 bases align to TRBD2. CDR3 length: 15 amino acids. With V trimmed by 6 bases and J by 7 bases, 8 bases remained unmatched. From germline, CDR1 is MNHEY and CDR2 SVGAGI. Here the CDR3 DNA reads TGTGCCAGCAGACGGACTAGCGGAAACCGCGGGGAGCTGTTTTTT. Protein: CASRRTSGNRGELFF.

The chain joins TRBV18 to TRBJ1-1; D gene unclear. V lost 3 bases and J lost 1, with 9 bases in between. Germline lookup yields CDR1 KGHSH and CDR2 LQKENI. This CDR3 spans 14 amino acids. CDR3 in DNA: TGTGCCAGCTCACCCCTGGGCAGGAACACTGAAGCTTTCTTT. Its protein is CASSPLGRNTEAFF.

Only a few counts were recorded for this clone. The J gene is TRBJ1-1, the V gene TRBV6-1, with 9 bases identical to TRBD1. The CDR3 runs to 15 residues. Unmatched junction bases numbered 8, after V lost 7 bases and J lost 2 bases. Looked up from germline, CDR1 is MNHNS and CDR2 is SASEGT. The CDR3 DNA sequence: TGTGCCAGCAATACACCGGGACAGGGAAACACTGAAGCTTTCTTT. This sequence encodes CASNTPGQGNTEAFF.

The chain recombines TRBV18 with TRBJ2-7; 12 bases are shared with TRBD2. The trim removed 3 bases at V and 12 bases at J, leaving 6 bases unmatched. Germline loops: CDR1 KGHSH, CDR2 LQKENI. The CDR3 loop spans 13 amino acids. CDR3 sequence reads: CASSPETSGSLYF. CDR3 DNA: TGTGCCAGCTCACCCGAGACTAGCGGGAGTCTGTACTTC.

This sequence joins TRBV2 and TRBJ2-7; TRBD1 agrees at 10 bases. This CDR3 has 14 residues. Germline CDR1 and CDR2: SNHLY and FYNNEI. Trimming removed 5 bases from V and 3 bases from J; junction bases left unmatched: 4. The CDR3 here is CASSNDRGLYEQYF. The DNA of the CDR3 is TGTGCCAGCAGTAATGACAGGGGGCTCTACGAGCAGTACTTC.

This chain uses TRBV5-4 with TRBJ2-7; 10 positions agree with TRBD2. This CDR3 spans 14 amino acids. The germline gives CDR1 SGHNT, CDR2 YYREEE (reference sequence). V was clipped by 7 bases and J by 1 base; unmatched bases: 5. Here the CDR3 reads CASGSGRDSYEQYF. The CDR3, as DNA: TGTGCCAGCGGGAGCGGGAGGGATTCCTACGAGCAGTACTTC. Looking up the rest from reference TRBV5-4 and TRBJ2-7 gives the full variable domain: ETGVTQSPTHLIKTRGQQVTLRCSSQSGHNTVSWYQQALGQGPQFIFQYYREEENGRGNFPPRFSGLQFPNYSSELNVNALELDDSALYLCASGSGRDSYEQYFGPGTRLTVT.